A selection of T cell receptor beta chains follows, all from one sample in a study of blood T cell repertoires in COVID-19. Sequencing was performed with immunoSEQ multiplex PCR; in TCRdb, only in-frame clones are kept and a portion is missing. The sample has 20,000 to 30,000 clones; under 95% are singletons. Sample: peripheral blood. Receptors were obtained from a woman in her fifties or sixties with active COVID-19. CDR3s include the opening cysteine and the closing phenylalanine or tryptophan. A D gene is named only where the DNA matches it firmly. Some rows have no size entry. The others give once, few or many, or a class for an expanded clone.

clone size,J gene,D gene,V gene,CDR3 DNA,CDR3 protein
NA,TRBJ2-5,NA,TRBV5-1,TGCGCCAGCACCCGAGGCCCGCAAGAGACCCAGTACTTC,CASTRGPQETQYF
NA,TRBJ2-3,TRBD1,TRBV6-4,TGTGCCACCTCGGACAGGGGAGGCACAGATACGCAGTATTTT,CATSDRGGTDTQYF
NA,TRBJ1-2,NA,TRBV5-1,TGCGCCAGCAGCTTACACGGGGGGGATGGCTACACCTTC,CASSLHGGDGYTF
NA,TRBJ1-1,NA,TRBV23-1,TGCGCCAGCCTCGACCGGGCGGGGACTGAAGCTTTCTTT,CASLDRAGTEAFF
NA,TRBJ1-6,TRBD1,TRBV5-1,TGCGCCAGCAGCCAGGGGGGAGGTGGGAGCAAAAATTCACCCCTCCACTTT,CASSQGGGGSKNSPLHF
NA,TRBJ1-4,NA,TRBV7-9,TGTGCCAGTACAAGTGCAACTAATGAAAAACTGTTTTTT,CASTSATNEKLFF
NA,TRBJ2-5,NA,TRBV12-3/TRBV12-4,TGTGCCAGCAGTCCGGTACAAGAGACCCAGTACTTC,CASSPVQETQYF
NA,TRBJ2-2,TRBD1,TRBV11-2,TGTGCCAGCAGCTTAGATTTTGGCAGGGGGCGTAAAGTGGCCGGGGAGCTGTTTTTT,CASSLDFGRGRKVAGELFF
NA,TRBJ2-3,TRBD2,TRBV5-6,TGTGCCAGCAGCTTACTACGCCGTGATAGCGGGAGAGGGGCAGATACGCAGTATTTT,CASSLLRRDSGRGADTQYF
NA,TRBJ2-7,TRBD2,TRBV7-8,TGTGCCAGCAGCTTAATCCGCGGACTAGCGGGTACCTACGAGCAGTACTTC,CASSLIRGLAGTYEQYF
NA,TRBJ1-5,NA,TRBV3-1/TRBV3-2,TGTGCCAGCAGCCAAGATCACAGTTATCAGCCCCAGCATTTT,CASSQDHSYQPQHF
NA,TRBJ1-1,NA,TRBV28,TGTGCCTGGGACATCTGGGACACTGAAGCTTTCTTT,CAWDIWDTEAFF
NA,TRBJ1-2,TRBD1,TRBV18,TGTGCCAGCTCACCGGGACAGAACTATGGCTACACCTTC,CASSPGQNYGYTF
NA,TRBJ2-1,NA,TRBV27,TGTGCCAGCAGTTACGAGGGTCTAATTTCCTACAATGAGCAGTTCTTC,CASSYEGLISYNEQFF
once,TRBJ1-4,TRBD1,TRBV11-2,TGTGCCAGCAGCTTCCAGACAGGGGCCTATGAAAAACTGTTTTTT,CASSFQTGAYEKLFF
NA,TRBJ2-3,NA,TRBV5-1,TGCGCCAGCAGCGACGGGGAGATCACAGATACGCAGTATTTT,CASSDGEITDTQYF
NA,TRBJ1-6,TRBD1,TRBV5-4,TGTGCCAGCAGCACCGGGACAGGGGGCCAGAAATCCCTCCACTTT,CASSTGTGGQKSLHF
NA,TRBJ2-3,NA,TRBV5-1,TGCGCCAGCAGCCTGACCCTCGGGGTTGCAGATACGCAGTATTTT,CASSLTLGVADTQYF
NA,TRBJ2-1,TRBD1,TRBV3-1/TRBV3-2,TGTGCCAGCAGCCAGTCCCTGAGGGGGCGGGATGAGCAGTTCTTC,CASSQSLRGRDEQFF
NA,TRBJ2-7,TRBD1,TRBV11-2,TGTGCCAGCAGCCCAAGGACAGGGGAGGGCGAGCAGTACTTC,CASSPRTGEGEQYF
NA,TRBJ1-3,TRBD1,TRBV11-3,TGTGCCAGCAGCCTGACAGGGGGAAACACCATATATTTT,CASSLTGGNTIYF
NA,TRBJ1-5,NA,TRBV2,TGTGCCAGCAGTGGGTTAGGACAAAGCAATCAGCCCCAGCATTTT,CASSGLGQSNQPQHF
NA,TRBJ1-3,NA,TRBV5-5,TGTGCCAGCAGCTTGGCAGGGGATGGAAACACCATATATTTT,CASSLAGDGNTIYF
NA,TRBJ1-3,NA,TRBV10-1,TGCGCCAGCAGTGCCACCAGGGGAAACACCATATATTTT,CASSATRGNTIYF
NA,TRBJ1-1,TRBD1,TRBV24-1,TGTGCCACCAGTGACTCCCCTGGGGCAGGGGGAGGCACTGAAGCTTTCTTT,CATSDSPGAGGGTEAFF
NA,TRBJ2-1,NA,TRBV5-1,TGCGCCAGCAGCAGGGGACAATACAATGAGCAGTTCTTC,CASSRGQYNEQFF
few,TRBJ1-3,NA,TRBV19,TGTGCCAGTAGTATCGGCGGTTCGGCTTGGGGAGTAGACACCATATATTTT,CASSIGGSAWGVDTIYF
once,TRBJ1-2,NA,TRBV24-1,TGTGCCACCAGTGATGGTTACAGTACCGGCTACACCTTC,CATSDGYSTGYTF
NA,TRBJ2-3,TRBD2,TRBV19,TGTGCCAGTAGTATAACCCGGACTAGCCCCCCTGCGCAGTATTTT,CASSITRTSPPAQYF
few,TRBJ1-1,NA,TRBV9,TGTGCCAGCAGCCCCGGGGGGAACACTGAAGCTTTCTTT,CASSPGGNTEAFF
NA,TRBJ2-7,TRBD2,TRBV19,TGTGCAACCTCCCCCACCCCGAGGGAGGGAATCGAGCAGTACTTC,CATSPTPREGIEQYF
NA,TRBJ2-3,TRBD2,TRBV5-4,TGTGCCAGCAGCTTACTCGCGGGAGGATGGGATACGCAGTATTTT,CASSLLAGGWDTQYF
NA,TRBJ1-2,NA,TRBV28,TGTGCCAGCAGTTCCATTTGGGGGGGGGCTACTAACTATGGCTACACCTTC,CASSSIWGGATNYGYTF
NA,TRBJ1-1,NA,TRBV5-5,TGTGCCAGCAGCTTCAGGGGTTCCGAAGCTTTCTTT,CASSFRGSEAFF
NA,TRBJ1-3,NA,TRBV5-1,TGCGCCAGCAGCTTGGGGGAGTCTGGAAACACCATATATTTT,CASSLGESGNTIYF
NA,TRBJ2-3,NA,TRBV5-1,TGCGCCAGCAGCTTGGATCTCGGCGGTAGCACAGATACGCAGTATTTT,CASSLDLGGSTDTQYF